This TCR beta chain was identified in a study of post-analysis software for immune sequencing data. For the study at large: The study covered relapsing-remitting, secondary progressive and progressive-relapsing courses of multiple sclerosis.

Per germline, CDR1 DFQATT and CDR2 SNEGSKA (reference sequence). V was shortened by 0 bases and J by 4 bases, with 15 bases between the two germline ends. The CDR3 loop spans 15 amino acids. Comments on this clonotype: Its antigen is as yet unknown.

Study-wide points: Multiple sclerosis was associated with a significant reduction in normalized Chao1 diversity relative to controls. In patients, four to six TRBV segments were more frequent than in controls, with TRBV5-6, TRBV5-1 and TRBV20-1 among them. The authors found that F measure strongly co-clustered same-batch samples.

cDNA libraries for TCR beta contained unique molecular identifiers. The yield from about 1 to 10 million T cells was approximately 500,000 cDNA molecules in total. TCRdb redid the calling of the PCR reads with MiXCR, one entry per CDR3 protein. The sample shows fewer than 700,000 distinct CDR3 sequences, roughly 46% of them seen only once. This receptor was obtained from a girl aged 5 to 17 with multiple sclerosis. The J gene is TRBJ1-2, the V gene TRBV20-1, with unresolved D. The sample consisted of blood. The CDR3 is CSARDSSARAYGYTF. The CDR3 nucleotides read TGCAGTGCTAGAGATTCGTCCGCACGGGCCTATGGCTACACCTTC.